The clone carrying this T cell receptor beta chain was detected many times. CDR3 length: 15 residues. Looked up from germline, CDR1 is SEHNR and CDR2 is FQNEAQ (reference sequence). Unmatched junction bases numbered 8, after V lost 5 bases and J lost 3 bases. This specimen belongs to a study of regulatory T cells in long-lasting Graves disease. Arm-PCR of CDR3 regions and iRepertoire HTBI primers were used to build TCR beta libraries. TCRdb passed the multiplex PCR reads through MiXCR, listing each CDR3 protein once. Of roughly 510,000 distinct CDR3 sequences listed, more than 15% are singletons. Time point of the sample: newly diagnosed GD, antithyroid drugs for less than 3 months. The TCR library used RNA extracted from PBMCs. The same data also contributed to another study, on T cells in Graves' hyperthyroidism and ophthalmopathy.

This sequence originates from a man between 18 and 35 years old with Graves disease. Material: peripheral blood mononuclear cells (PBMCs), obtained at new diagnosis, from a patient treated with antithyroid drugs. V gene TRBV7-9 combines with J gene TRBJ2-7, with TRBD2 matching over 9 bases. Written as DNA, the CDR3 is TGTGCCAGCAGCAGGGTAGCGGGAGAGAACTACGAGCAGTACTTC. This encodes CASSRVAGENYEQYF.